This note documents a single TCR beta chain sequence. Its antigen is unidentified. The CDR3 contains 13 residues. The V and J ends lost 3 bases and 4 bases respectively, with 9 bases between them. Germline V gene lookup returns CDR1 SGHTA and CDR2 FQGNSA. These data are taken from a study of post-analysis software for immune sequencing data. On the study more broadly: The cohort encompassed relapsing-remitting, secondary progressive and progressive-relapsing multiple sclerosis disease courses.

The library was made from cDNA and included unique molecular identifiers. TCRdb re-called the PCR reads with MiXCR, one entry per CDR3 protein. Among approximately 630,000 distinct CDR3 sequences listed, 55% to 70% were seen once. Study-wide findings and caveats: F measure clustering grouped samples strongly by preparation batch. Compared against controls, patients with multiple sclerosis displayed significantly lower normalized Chao1 diversity. Among roughly five TRBV segments more frequent in patients than controls were TRBV5-6, TRBV5-1 and TRBV20-1.

The specimen sequenced was blood. The V call is TRBV7-2, the J call TRBJ1-2; D is unclear. This TCR came from a girl aged 2 to 10 with multiple sclerosis. CDR3 DNA sequence: TGTGCCAGCAGCTTCGGGGAGGGCTATGGCTACACCTTC. It specifies CASSFGEGYGYTF.